The 3 T cell receptor beta chains below were found in one sample sequenced in a study of CD8+ T cells in alopecia areata. Extracted RNA was reverse transcribed into cDNA, the sequencing template. This table comes from immunoSEQ multiplex PCR, and its TCRdb copy is limited to in-frame clones, with some not included. The sample includes about 97,000 clones, 35% to 45% seen only once; the top ten take 1.3%. The sample taken for sequencing was CD4+ T cells sorted from blood. The receptors derive from a human donor with alopecia areata.

Here the CDR3 reads CASSSGLLWGQETQYF. DNA for the CDR3: TGTGCCAGCAGCTCAGGGCTACTGTGGGGGCAAGAGACCCAGTACTTC. The J gene is TRBJ2-5, the V gene TRBV7-8; D possibly matches TRBD1 or TRBD2 (5 bases each). V lost 4 bases and J 2 bases, leaving 17 bases between the germline ends. This CDR3 has 16 amino acids. The V gene's germline CDR1 is SGHVS and CDR2 FQNEAQ. Variable domain in full (rest from reference TRBV7-8 and TRBJ2-5): GAGVSQSPRYKVAKRGQDVALRCDPISGHVSLFWYQQALGQGPEFLTYFQNEAQLDKSGLPSDRFFAERPEGSVSTLKIQRTQQEDSAVYLCASSSGLLWGQETQYFGPGTRLLVL.

This clone was recorded a few times. This chain links TRBV2 with TRBJ2-5; no clear D. The V end was cut by 4 bases, the J end by 2 bases, with 8 bases between. CDR1 is SNHLY and CDR2 is FYNNEI in the germline V gene. This CDR3 region has 13 residues. CDR3 DNA: TGTGCCAGCAGTGGATTGGATCAAGAGACCCAGTACTTC. It codes for CASSGLDQETQYF.

The CDR3, as DNA: TGTGCCAGCAGTGAAGGCCCGGGCTCCTACGAGCAGTACTTC. It is translated as CASSEGPGSYEQYF. The chain combines TRBV2 with TRBJ2-7; D is unresolved. The CDR3 extends over 14 amino acids. Trimming removed 1 base at V and 0 bases at J, with 7 bases between. The germline V gene has CDR1 SNHLY and CDR2 FYNNEI.